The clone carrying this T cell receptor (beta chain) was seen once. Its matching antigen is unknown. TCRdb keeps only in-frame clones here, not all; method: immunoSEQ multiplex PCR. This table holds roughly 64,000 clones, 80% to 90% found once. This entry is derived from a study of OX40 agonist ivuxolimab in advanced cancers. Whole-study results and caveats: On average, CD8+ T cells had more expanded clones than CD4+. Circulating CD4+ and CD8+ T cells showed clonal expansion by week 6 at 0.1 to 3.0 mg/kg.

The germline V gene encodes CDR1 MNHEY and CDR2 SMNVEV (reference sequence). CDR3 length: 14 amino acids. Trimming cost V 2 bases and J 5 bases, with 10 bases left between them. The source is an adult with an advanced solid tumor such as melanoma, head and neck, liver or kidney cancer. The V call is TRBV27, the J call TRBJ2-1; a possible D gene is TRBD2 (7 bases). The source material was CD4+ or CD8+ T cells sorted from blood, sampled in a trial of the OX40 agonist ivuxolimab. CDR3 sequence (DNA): TGTGCCAGCAGTTTAAGGGGGGGAAACAATGAGCAGTTCTTC. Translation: CASSLRGGNNEQFF.